Shown below are 8 T cell receptor beta chains from a single sample sequenced in a study of blood T cells in healthy people across ages. Through a sample-barcoded 5' primer and a J-beta primer mix, a second PCR was run for about 6 to 11 cycles. TCRdb re-called the 5' RACE reads with MiXCR, one entry per CDR3 protein. The table lists roughly 640,000 distinct CDR3 sequences, 25% to 30% of them singletons. The sequenced sample consisted of blood. The receptors originated from a woman of 80 years or more in good health.

This clonotype was picked up many times. The chain employs TRBV11-2 and TRBJ2-1; TRBD1 matches 10 bases. With 6 bases clipped from V and 10 bases from J, the junction kept 0 bases outside the gene matches. The CDR3 is made up of 11 amino acids. Germline CDR1 reads SGHAT; CDR2 reads FQNNGV. CDR3 DNA: TGTGCCAGCAGGACAGGGGGCGAGCAGTTCTTC. Translation: CASRTGGEQFF.

This clonotype was counted at least ten times. This sequence joins TRBV6-6 and TRBJ1-5, with TRBD1 matching 8 bases. The CDR3 covers 15 residues. Germline-derived CDR1 and CDR2 are MNHNY and SVGAGI (reference sequence). Trimming cost V 1 base and J 6 bases; bases outside gene matches: 5. CDR3 DNA sequence: TGTGCCAGCAGTTACTTAGGACAGGGTGGTCAGCCCCAGCATTTT. This encodes CASSYLGQGGQPQHF.

This clonotype appeared many times. The chain recombines TRBV6-2 or TRBV6-3 with TRBJ2-7, with 10 bases fitting TRBD1. CDR1 and CDR2 from the germline V gene are MNHEY and SVGEGT. Germline trimming cut 6 bases from V and 4 bases from J; bases unmatched to any gene: 6. This CDR3 is built from 14 residues. CDR3 nucleotide sequence: TGTGCCAGCAGAAAGCCGGGACAGGGGTACGAGCAGTACTTC. Protein: CASRKPGQGYEQYF.

This clonotype was counted a single time. The chain links TRBV10-2 to TRBJ2-7, with 7 bases aligning to TRBD1. Germline-derived CDR1 and CDR2 are WSHSY and SAAADI. The CDR3 is made up of 15 amino acids. V lost 2 bases, J lost 0 bases, and 4 bases stayed unmatched. CDR3 DNA: TGCGCCAGCAGTGAGGCCAACAGGGGCTCCTACGAGCAGTACTTC. Encoded protein: CASSEANRGSYEQYF.

The chain links TRBV4-2 to TRBJ1-6, with D possibly being TRBD1 (5 bases). CDR3 length: 15 amino acids. CDR1 LGHNA and CDR2 YNFKEQ come from the germline V gene. V lost 1 base and J 6 bases, leaving 10 bases between the germline ends. CDR3 coding DNA: TGTGCCAGCAGCCAAGGAGGTCAGGGTAATTCACCCCTCCACTTT. It translates to CASSQGGQGNSPLHF.

This clonotype was counted ten times or more. The chain is built from TRBV20-1 and TRBJ2-6, with 8 positions matching TRBD2. Germline V gene lookup returns CDR1 DFQATT and CDR2 SNEGSKA (reference sequence). This CDR3 is 17 amino acids long. The ends lost 1 base at V and 0 bases at J; junction bases unmatched: 5. The CDR3 region has the DNA TGCAGTGCTAGAGCGGGGGGGCTAAGCTCTGGGGCCAACGTCCTGACTTTC. As protein: CSARAGGLSSGANVLTF.

This clonotype has more than one count but fewer than ten. The chain is built from TRBV30 and TRBJ2-7; TRBD2 might be the D (7 bases). The CDR3 sequence is 15 residues long. Germline assignment: CDR1 GTSNPN and CDR2 SVGIG (reference sequence). Trimming pared 0 bases from V and 0 bases from J, leaving 12 bases between. The chain's CDR3 is CAWSVGGETSYEQYF. As DNA, the CDR3 is TGTGCCTGGAGTGTAGGGGGGGAAACCTCCTACGAGCAGTACTTC.

In regard to this clonotype: Just one base apart from a much larger clone, this may be a read error. The V call is TRBV6-2 or TRBV6-3, the J call TRBJ2-1; the D gene could be TRBD1 or TRBD2 (6 bases each). The germline V gene encodes CDR1 MNHEY and CDR2 SVGEGT. The CDR3 consists of 13 residues. V was shortened by 10 bases and J by 7 bases, with 17 bases between the two germline ends. CDR3 bases: TGTGCCATCTCGAGGGGGGTGAGTAATGAGCAGTTCTTC. Protein sequence: CAISRGVSNEQFF.